Listed below are T cell receptor beta chains from one sample, sequenced in a study of blood T cell repertoires in COVID-19. Using immunoSEQ multiplex PCR, the repertoire was profiled, and TCRdb retains in-frame clones only, with some absent. The sample records hundreds of thousands of clones, around 85% being singletons. Sequencing was performed on PBMCs or T cells enriched from blood (not recorded which). All receptors come from a woman aged 40 to 50 who had recovered from COVID-19. CDR3s include the opening cysteine and the closing phenylalanine or tryptophan. Each record gives: CDR3 protein, CDR3 DNA, CDR3 length, D gene, clone size, J gene, V gene. A D gene is named only where the DNA matches it firmly. Only part of the rows carry a size: once, few, many, or a class if the clone is expanded.

CDR3aa: CASSPTSGGGDTQYF
CDR3nt: TGTGCCAGCAGCCCGACTAGCGGAGGGGGGGATACGCAGTATTTT
len: 15
d_gene: TRBD2
abundance: once
j_gene: TRBJ2-3
v_gene: TRBV7-9

CDR3aa: CASSTTGTGSYEQYF
CDR3nt: TGTGCCAGTAGTACCACCGGGACAGGGTCCTACGAGCAGTACTTC
len: 15
d_gene: TRBD1
abundance: NA
j_gene: TRBJ2-7
v_gene: TRBV19

CDR3aa: CASSYSGSPSGNTIYF
CDR3nt: TGTGCCAGCAGTTACTCGGGGAGCCCCTCTGGAAACACCATATATTTT
len: 16
d_gene: NA
abundance: few
j_gene: TRBJ1-3
v_gene: TRBV6-5

CDR3aa: CASSPPSSRPEQYF
CDR3nt: TGTGCCAGCAGTCCCCCTAGCAGTCGTCCCGAGCAGTACTTC
len: 14
d_gene: NA
abundance: NA
j_gene: TRBJ2-7
v_gene: TRBV6-5

CDR3aa: CASSLFREGLAQETQYF
CDR3nt: TGTGCCAGCAGCTTGTTCAGGGAGGGGCTGGCCCAAGAGACCCAGTACTTC
len: 17
d_gene: TRBD2
abundance: NA
j_gene: TRBJ2-5
v_gene: TRBV5-6

CDR3aa: CASSVGTFTGELFF
CDR3nt: TGTGCCAGCAGCGTTGGGACATTTACCGGGGAGCTGTTTTTT
len: 14
d_gene: NA
abundance: NA
j_gene: TRBJ2-2
v_gene: TRBV9

CDR3aa: CASSDDFSYEQYF
CDR3nt: TGTGCCAGCAGTGATGACTTTAGCTACGAGCAGTACTTC
len: 13
d_gene: NA
abundance: few
j_gene: TRBJ2-7
v_gene: TRBV2

CDR3aa: CASRGQGVNTEAFF
CDR3nt: TGTGCCAGTAGGGGCCAGGGCGTCAACACTGAAGCTTTCTTT
len: 14
d_gene: NA
abundance: NA
j_gene: TRBJ1-1
v_gene: TRBV2

CDR3aa: CASSLAAGGPSPNTGELFF
CDR3nt: TGCGCCAGCAGCTTGGCGGCGGGAGGGCCCTCCCCGAACACCGGGGAGCTGTTTTTT
len: 19
d_gene: TRBD2
abundance: NA
j_gene: TRBJ2-2
v_gene: TRBV5-1

CDR3aa: CASTLGGADTQYF
CDR3nt: TGTGCCAGCACCCTAGGAGGCGCAGATACGCAGTATTTT
len: 13
d_gene: NA
abundance: NA
j_gene: TRBJ2-3
v_gene: TRBV14

CDR3aa: CSARVTAGAFF
CDR3nt: TGCAGTGCTAGAGTGACGGCCGGGGCTTTCTTT
len: 11
d_gene: NA
abundance: NA
j_gene: TRBJ1-1
v_gene: TRBV20-1

CDR3aa: CATSGKTGREGTDTQYF
CDR3nt: TGTGCCACCAGTGGGAAGACGGGGAGGGAGGGCACAGATACGCAGTATTTT
len: 17
d_gene: TRBD2
abundance: NA
j_gene: TRBJ2-3
v_gene: TRBV24-1

CDR3aa: CASSSGSWNEKLFF
CDR3nt: TGTGCCAGCAGTTCAGGGTCGTGGAATGAAAAACTGTTTTTT
len: 14
d_gene: NA
abundance: once
j_gene: TRBJ1-4
v_gene: TRBV3-1/TRBV3-2

CDR3aa: CASSQEGQGPNFYGYTF
CDR3nt: TGTGCCAGCAGCCAAGAGGGGCAGGGGCCCAACTTTTATGGCTACACCTTC
len: 17
d_gene: NA
abundance: NA
j_gene: TRBJ1-2
v_gene: TRBV4-2

CDR3aa: CASSPGLSGSYEQYF
CDR3nt: TGTGCCAGCAGCCCCGGACTTAGCGGCTCCTACGAGCAGTACTTC
len: 15
d_gene: NA
abundance: NA
j_gene: TRBJ2-7
v_gene: TRBV7-9

CDR3aa: CASSRGQYQETQYF
CDR3nt: TGTGCCAGCAGTCGCGGACAGTACCAAGAGACCCAGTACTTC
len: 14
d_gene: NA
abundance: NA
j_gene: TRBJ2-5
v_gene: TRBV27

CDR3aa: CSAGQGSYEQYF
CDR3nt: TGCAGCGCTGGACAGGGTTCCTACGAGCAGTACTTC
len: 12
d_gene: TRBD1
abundance: NA
j_gene: TRBJ2-7
v_gene: TRBV29-1

CDR3aa: CASRPRENTEAFF
CDR3nt: TGTGCCTCACGTCCCCGGGAGAACACTGAAGCTTTCTTT
len: 13
d_gene: NA
abundance: NA
j_gene: TRBJ1-1
v_gene: TRBV19

CDR3aa: CATSDAGTGDHNEQFF
CDR3nt: TGTGCCACCAGTGATGCCGGGACAGGAGACCACAATGAGCAGTTCTTC
len: 16
d_gene: TRBD1
abundance: few
j_gene: TRBJ2-1
v_gene: TRBV24-1

CDR3aa: CASSYGSTDTQYF
CDR3nt: TGTGCCAGCAGTTACGGGAGCACAGATACGCAGTATTTT
len: 13
d_gene: NA
abundance: NA
j_gene: TRBJ2-3
v_gene: TRBV28

CDR3aa: CAWSVRREAQYF
CDR3nt: TGTGCCTGGAGTGTACGGCGGGAGGCCCAGTACTTC
len: 12
d_gene: TRBD2
abundance: NA
j_gene: TRBJ2-5
v_gene: TRBV30

CDR3aa: CASRPGTAPYEQYF
CDR3nt: TGTGCCAGCAGGCCCGGTACCGCCCCCTACGAGCAGTACTTC
len: 14
d_gene: NA
abundance: NA
j_gene: TRBJ2-7
v_gene: TRBV7-9

CDR3aa: CASSGAGGAGTQTQYF
CDR3nt: TGTGCCAGCAGCGGGGCGGGGGGCGCGGGTACCCAGACCCAGTACTTC
len: 16
d_gene: TRBD2
abundance: NA
j_gene: TRBJ2-5
v_gene: TRBV7-2

CDR3aa: CASSLDQYNTEAFF
CDR3nt: TGTGCCAGCAGCTTGGATCAGTATAACACTGAAGCTTTCTTT
len: 14
d_gene: NA
abundance: NA
j_gene: TRBJ1-1
v_gene: TRBV5-6

CDR3aa: CASSLIQVGGYTF
CDR3nt: TGTGCCAGCAGCTTGATCCAGGTTGGAGGCTACACCTTC
len: 13
d_gene: NA
abundance: NA
j_gene: TRBJ1-2
v_gene: TRBV5-4

CDR3aa: CASSSGTSSEQFF
CDR3nt: TGTGCCAGCAGCTCAGGGACTAGCAGTGAGCAGTTCTTC
len: 13
d_gene: TRBD2
abundance: NA
j_gene: TRBJ2-1
v_gene: TRBV11-3

CDR3aa: CASSLVTSGSLSYEQYF
CDR3nt: TGTGCCAGCAGCTTAGTGACTAGCGGGAGTCTTTCCTACGAGCAGTACTTC
len: 17
d_gene: TRBD2
abundance: NA
j_gene: TRBJ2-7
v_gene: TRBV7-2

CDR3aa: CASSLVAGIMNTEAFF
CDR3nt: TGCGCCAGCAGCTTGGTTGCAGGGATAATGAACACTGAAGCTTTCTTT
len: 16
d_gene: NA
abundance: NA
j_gene: TRBJ1-1
v_gene: TRBV5-1

CDR3aa: CASSSQRGGYNEQFF
CDR3nt: TGTGCCAGCAGCTCCCAGAGGGGGGGCTACAATGAGCAGTTCTTC
len: 15
d_gene: NA
abundance: NA
j_gene: TRBJ2-1
v_gene: TRBV7-2

CDR3aa: CASKPTVGGLQTEAFF
CDR3nt: TGTGCCAGCAAACCCACAGTGGGGGGACTGCAAACTGAAGCTTTCTTT
len: 16
d_gene: NA
abundance: NA
j_gene: TRBJ1-1
v_gene: TRBV7-8

CDR3aa: CASRRQGNPYEQYF
CDR3nt: TGTGCCAGCAGGCGACAGGGGAACCCCTACGAGCAGTACTTC
len: 14
d_gene: TRBD1
abundance: NA
j_gene: TRBJ2-7
v_gene: TRBV6-5

CDR3aa: CASSFQRSWGYTF
CDR3nt: TGTGCCAGCAGCTTCCAGCGTAGCTGGGGCTACACCTTC
len: 13
d_gene: NA
abundance: once
j_gene: TRBJ1-2
v_gene: TRBV7-9

CDR3aa: CAVRGQISGNTIYF
CDR3nt: TGTGCCGTCAGGGGACAGATCTCTGGAAACACCATATATTTT
len: 14
d_gene: TRBD1
abundance: NA
j_gene: TRBJ1-3
v_gene: TRBV6-5

CDR3aa: CASTQGAGYEQYF
CDR3nt: TGTGCCAGCACACAGGGGGCTGGTTACGAGCAGTACTTC
len: 13
d_gene: TRBD1
abundance: once
j_gene: TRBJ2-7
v_gene: TRBV6-5

CDR3aa: CAISDGTSGIEQYF
CDR3nt: TGTGCCATCAGTGACGGGACTAGCGGGATTGAGCAGTACTTC
len: 14
d_gene: TRBD2
abundance: NA
j_gene: TRBJ2-7
v_gene: TRBV10-3

CDR3aa: CASSLSGGSGEQYF
CDR3nt: TGTGCCAGCAGTTTAAGTGGAGGGTCCGGCGAGCAGTACTTC
len: 14
d_gene: NA
abundance: NA
j_gene: TRBJ2-7
v_gene: TRBV28

CDR3aa: CASARVGSYNEQFF
CDR3nt: TGTGCCAGCGCGCGAGTCGGCTCCTACAATGAGCAGTTCTTC
len: 14
d_gene: NA
abundance: NA
j_gene: TRBJ2-1
v_gene: TRBV9

CDR3aa: CASSFLASGHSYEQYF
CDR3nt: TGTGCCAGCAGCTTTCTGGCGTCAGGCCACTCCTACGAGCAGTACTTC
len: 16
d_gene: NA
abundance: NA
j_gene: TRBJ2-7
v_gene: TRBV7-2

CDR3aa: CASSLTGQGDYEQYF
CDR3nt: TGCGCCAGCAGCTTAACGGGACAGGGGGACTACGAGCAGTACTTC
len: 15
d_gene: TRBD1
abundance: NA
j_gene: TRBJ2-7
v_gene: TRBV10-2

CDR3aa: CASSMASGLDNEQFF
CDR3nt: TGTGCCAGCAGTATGGCTAGCGGTCTAGACAATGAGCAGTTCTTC
len: 15
d_gene: TRBD2
abundance: NA
j_gene: TRBJ2-1
v_gene: TRBV27

CDR3aa: CASSLLAGGNTGELFF
CDR3nt: TGTGCCAGCAGTCTACTAGCGGGAGGGAACACCGGGGAGCTGTTTTTT
len: 16
d_gene: TRBD2
abundance: NA
j_gene: TRBJ2-2
v_gene: TRBV6-2/TRBV6-3